This T cell receptor (beta chain) was documented in a study of T cell responses to AZD1222 COVID-19 vaccine. General study findings and limits: Baseline seropositivity occurred in only a handful of AZD1222 recipients. Donors were mostly white British, more females; clonal diversity possibly underestimated. The study found vaccine-associated CD4 TCRs spanning spike, dominant at 160-218 and 743-854.

The CDR3 covers 13 residues. The V end was cut by 1 base, the J end by 2 bases, with 6 bases between. Germline CDR1 reads LGHDT; CDR2 reads YNNKEL (reference sequence). As concerns this clone: Its antigen is unidentified.

Generated by immunoSEQ multiplex PCR, the TCRdb table keeps only in-frame clones and is missing some. The repertoire has roughly 120,000 clones, 88% of them found once; the top ten carry around a sixth. The chain uses TRBV3-1 (or the pseudogene TRBV3-2) and TRBJ2-7; D uncertain. This TCR came from an adult in good health. The sample here was peripheral blood, taken on day 0 of MenACWY control vaccination. The CDR3 coding sequence is TGTGCCAGCAGCCAAGGACCCCCCTACGAGCAGTACTTC. Translation: CASSQGPPYEQYF.